This note documents a single T cell receptor beta chain sequence. Its antigen is unknown. The junction does not match germline at one end; this may be a read error. This specimen belongs to a study of human T cells and chemical hapten exposure. Time point noted: patch test 2, 6 weeks after DPC sensitization. Treatment indicated: therapeutic diphenylcyclopropenone sensitization with weekly scalp DPC. Blood sampling preceded each patch test application. TCRdb re-analysed the RACE reads in MiXCR, keeping a single row per CDR3 protein. The sample records about 85,000 distinct CDR3 sequences, under 14% being singletons. Per germline, CDR1 MNHEY and CDR2 SVGEGT. The CDR3 covers 17 residues. Study conclusions and caveats: TCRs exceeding 1 in 1000 frequency stayed unchanged with DPC sensitization. There was a positive correlation between PT1 expanded TCR counts and patch test score.

The TCR originated in a man between 18 and 35 years old with alopecia areata. Some clones in this sample may be carry-over from other donors' samples. The material was whole blood, obtained in connection with sensitization to the hapten diphenylcyclopropenone (DPC). This chain links TRBV6-2 or TRBV6-3 with TRBJ1-5; D possibly corresponds to TRBD1 (6 bases). The CDR3 loop reads CAGSYPLNRASNQPQHF. In DNA, the CDR3 is TGTGCCGGCAGTTACCCTTTAAACAGGGCAAGCAATCAGCCCCAGCATTTT.